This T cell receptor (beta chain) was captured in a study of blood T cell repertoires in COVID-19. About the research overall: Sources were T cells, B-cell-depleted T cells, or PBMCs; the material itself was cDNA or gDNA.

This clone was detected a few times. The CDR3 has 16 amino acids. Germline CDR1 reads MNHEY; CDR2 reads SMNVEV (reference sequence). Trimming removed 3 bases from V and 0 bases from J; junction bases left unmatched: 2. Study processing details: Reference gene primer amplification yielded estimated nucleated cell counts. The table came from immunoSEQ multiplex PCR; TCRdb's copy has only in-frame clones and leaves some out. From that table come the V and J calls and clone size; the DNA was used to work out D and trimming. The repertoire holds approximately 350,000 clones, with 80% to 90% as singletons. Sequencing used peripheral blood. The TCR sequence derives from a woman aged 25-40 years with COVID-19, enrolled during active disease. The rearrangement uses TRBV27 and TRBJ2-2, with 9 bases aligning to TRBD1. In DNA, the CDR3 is TGTGCCAGCAGTTTTCGACAGGGGGCGAACACCGGGGAGCTGTTTTTT. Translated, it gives CASSFRQGANTGELFF.